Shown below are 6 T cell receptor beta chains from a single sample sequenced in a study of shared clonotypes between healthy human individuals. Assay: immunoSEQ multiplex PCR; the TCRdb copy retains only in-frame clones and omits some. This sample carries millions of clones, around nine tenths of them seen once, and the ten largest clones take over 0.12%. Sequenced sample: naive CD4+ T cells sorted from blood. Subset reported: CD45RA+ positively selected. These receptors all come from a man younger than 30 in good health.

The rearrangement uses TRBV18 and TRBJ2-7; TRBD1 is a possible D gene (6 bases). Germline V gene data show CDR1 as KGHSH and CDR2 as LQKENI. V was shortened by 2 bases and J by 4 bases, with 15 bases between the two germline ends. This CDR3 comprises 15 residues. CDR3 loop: CASSPTSSQGYEQYF. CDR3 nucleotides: TGTGCCAGCTCACCAACATCATCACAGGGTTACGAGCAGTACTTC. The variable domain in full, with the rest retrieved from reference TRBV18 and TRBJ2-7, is NAGVMQNPRHLVRRRGQEARLRCSPMKGHSHVYWYRQLPEEGLKFMVYLQKENIIDESGMPKERFSAEFPKEGPSILRIQQVVRGDSAAYFCASSPTSSQGYEQYFGPGTRLTVT.

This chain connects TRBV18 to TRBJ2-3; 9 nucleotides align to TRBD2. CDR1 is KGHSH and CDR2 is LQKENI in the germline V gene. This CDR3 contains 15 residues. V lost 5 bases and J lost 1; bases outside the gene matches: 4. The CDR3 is CASSIKRGGTDTQYF. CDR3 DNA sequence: TGTGCCAGCTCAATCAAGCGGGGGGGCACAGATACGCAGTATTTT.

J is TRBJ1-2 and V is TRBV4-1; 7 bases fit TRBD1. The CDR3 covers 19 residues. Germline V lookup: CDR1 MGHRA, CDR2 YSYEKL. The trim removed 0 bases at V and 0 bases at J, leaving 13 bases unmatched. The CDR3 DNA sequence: TGCGCCAGCAGCCAAGATCTTGACAGGGCGAGGAAGTCTAACTATGGCTACACCTTC. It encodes CASSQDLDRARKSNYGYTF.

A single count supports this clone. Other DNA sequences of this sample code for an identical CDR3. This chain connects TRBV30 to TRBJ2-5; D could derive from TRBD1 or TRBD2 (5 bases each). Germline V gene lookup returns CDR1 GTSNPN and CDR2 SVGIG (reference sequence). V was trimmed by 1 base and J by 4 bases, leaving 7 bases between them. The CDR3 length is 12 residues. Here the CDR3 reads CAWSGGRETQYF. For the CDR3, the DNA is TGTGCCTGGAGTGGGGGGAGAGAGACCCAGTACTTC.

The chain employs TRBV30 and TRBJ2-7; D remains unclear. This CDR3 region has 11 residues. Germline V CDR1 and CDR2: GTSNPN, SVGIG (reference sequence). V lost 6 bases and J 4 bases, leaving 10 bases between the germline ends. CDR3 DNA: TGTGCCTGCACCCTCGGGTACGAGCAGTACTTC. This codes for CACTLGYEQYF.

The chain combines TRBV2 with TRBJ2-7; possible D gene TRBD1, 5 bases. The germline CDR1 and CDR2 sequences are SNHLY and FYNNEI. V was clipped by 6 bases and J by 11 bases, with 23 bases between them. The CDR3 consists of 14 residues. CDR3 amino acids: CASSYVGSTGVEYF. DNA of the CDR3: TGTGCCAGCAGCTACGTGGGATCTACAGGAGTTGAGTACTTC. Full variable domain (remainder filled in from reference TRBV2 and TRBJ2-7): EPEVTQTPSHQVTQMGQEVILRCVPISNHLYFYWYRQILGQKVEFLVSFYNNEISEKSEIFDDQFSVERPDGSNFTLKIRSTKLEDSAMYFCASSYVGSTGVEYFGPGTRLTVT.